These T cell receptor beta chains were read from a single sample in a study of Graves' ophthalmopathy and Graves' hyperthyroidism. Each CDR3 protein gets one entry after TCRdb re-called the multiplex PCR reads with MiXCR. The table includes some 410,000 distinct CDR3 sequences, about 21% detected once. The specimen was peripheral blood. The receptors originated from a woman aged 18-30 years with stable Graves' hyperthyroidism. Each CDR3 is given with its conserved first and last residue. Fields, in order: CDR3 protein, CDR3 DNA, D gene, clone size, V gene, J gene. A D gene is named only where the DNA matches it firmly. Only part of the rows carry a size: once, few, many, or a class if the clone is expanded.

CDR3: CASTQGAGSPLHF; DNA: TGTGCCAGCACCCAGGGGGCAGGATCACCCCTCCACTTT; D: TRBD1; size: many; V: TRBV7-9; J: TRBJ1-6
CDR3: CARPPYGDWGKVVFGYTF; DNA: TGTGCCAGGCCCCCGTACGGGGATTGGGGGAAGGTAGTCTTTGGCTACACCTTC; D: NA; size: NA; V: TRBV6-2/TRBV6-3; J: TRBJ1-2
CDR3: CASSRGAWVSNYGYTF; DNA: TGTGCCAGCAGCCGAGGGGCGTGGGTATCTAACTATGGCTACACCTTC; D: NA; size: many; V: TRBV12-3/TRBV12-4; J: TRBJ1-2
CDR3: CASSQDSHSYNEQFF; DNA: TGTGCCAGCAGCCAAGACAGCCACTCCTACAATGAGCAGTTCTTC; D: NA; size: NA; V: TRBV14; J: TRBJ2-1
CDR3: CASSQVDRDSPLHF; DNA: TGTGCCAGCAGCCAAGTCGACAGAGATTCACCCCTCCACTTT; D: NA; size: many; V: TRBV3-1; J: TRBJ1-6
CDR3: CASSPPSVEETQYF; DNA: TGTGCCAGCTCACCACCCTCCGTAGAAGAGACCCAGTACTTC; D: NA; size: many; V: TRBV18; J: TRBJ2-5
CDR3: CASSLTATSSYEQYF; DNA: TGTGCCAGCAGTTTGACCGCGACCAGCTCCTACGAGCAGTACTTC; D: NA; size: NA; V: TRBV12-3/TRBV12-4; J: TRBJ2-7
CDR3: CATSRVAVEYEQYF; DNA: TGTGCCACCAGCAGAGTAGCGGTTGAGTACGAGCAGTACTTC; D: NA; size: many; V: TRBV15; J: TRBJ2-7
CDR3: CSARDQRDGGNIQYF; DNA: TGCAGTGCTAGAGATCAGAGGGATGGCGGAAACATTCAGTACTTC; D: NA; size: many; V: TRBV20-1; J: TRBJ2-4
CDR3: CAWSGTGREQYF; DNA: TGTGCCTGGAGCGGGACAGGGCGCGAGCAGTACTTC; D: TRBD1; size: NA; V: TRBV30; J: TRBJ2-7
CDR3: CASSQEVGEAFF; DNA: TGCGCCAGCAGCCAAGAAGTAGGTGAAGCTTTCTTT; D: NA; size: few; V: TRBV4-1; J: TRBJ1-1
CDR3: CASSLSHGYGYTF; DNA: TGTGCCAGCAGCTTGAGCCACGGCTATGGCTACACCTTC; D: NA; size: many; V: TRBV5-5; J: TRBJ1-2
CDR3: CASSRRLGQGANEQYF; DNA: TGCGCCAGCAGCCGAAGACTCGGACAGGGGGCTAACGAGCAGTACTTC; D: TRBD1; size: many; V: TRBV4-1; J: TRBJ2-7
CDR3: CASRELGSQPQHF; DNA: TGTGCCAGCAGAGAATTAGGTAGTCAGCCCCAGCATTTT; D: NA; size: NA; V: TRBV6-1; J: TRBJ1-5
CDR3: CASSPPHFPLYEQYF; DNA: TGTGCCAGCAGCCCCCCACACTTTCCCCTTTACGAGCAGTACTTC; D: NA; size: NA; V: TRBV11-2; J: TRBJ2-7
CDR3: CSVEMGTGIEQYF; DNA: TGCAGCGTTGAAATGGGGACAGGGATCGAGCAGTACTTC; D: TRBD1; size: many; V: TRBV29-1; J: TRBJ2-7
CDR3: CASSSTWGDMNTEAFF; DNA: TGTGCCAGCAGCTCGACCTGGGGGGACATGAACACTGAAGCTTTCTTT; D: NA; size: many; V: TRBV7-6; J: TRBJ1-1
CDR3: CASSQDVGAGAETQYF; DNA: TGTGCCAGCAGCCAAGATGTGGGAGCGGGAGCGGAGACCCAGTACTTC; D: TRBD2; size: many; V: TRBV14; J: TRBJ2-5
CDR3: CSARDGGAGTGETQYF; DNA: TGCAGTGCTAGAGATGGGGGGGCGGGAACTGGCGAGACCCAGTACTTC; D: NA; size: NA; V: TRBV20-1; J: TRBJ2-5
CDR3: CASSLGGTGHYEQYF; DNA: TGCGCCAGCAGCTTAGGGGGGACAGGGCACTACGAGCAGTACTTC; D: TRBD1; size: NA; V: TRBV5-1; J: TRBJ2-7
CDR3: CASSRQGEDYGYTF; DNA: TGTGCCAGCAGTCGACAGGGAGAGGACTATGGCTACACCTTC; D: TRBD1; size: few; V: TRBV12-3/TRBV12-4; J: TRBJ1-2
CDR3: CASSLQDYEQYF; DNA: TGTGCCAGCAGTCTCCAGGATTACGAGCAGTACTTC; D: NA; size: NA; V: TRBV12-3/TRBV12-4; J: TRBJ2-7
CDR3: CASSLGGAVYEQYF; DNA: TGTGCCAGCAGCTTAGGGGGGGCGGTCTACGAGCAGTACTTC; D: NA; size: many; V: TRBV13; J: TRBJ2-7
CDR3: CASSQVGAGRTEAFF; DNA: TGCGCCAGCAGCCAAGTTGGGGCAGGTAGGACTGAAGCTTTCTTT; D: NA; size: many; V: TRBV4-1; J: TRBJ1-1
CDR3: CASSRTGVYEQYF; DNA: TGTGCCAGCAGCCGGACAGGGGTGTACGAGCAGTACTTC; D: TRBD1; size: many; V: TRBV6-1; J: TRBJ2-7
CDR3: CASSFGCRPNYGYTF; DNA: TGTGCCAGCAGCTTCGGGTGTAGGCCTAACTATGGCTACACCTTC; D: NA; size: many; V: TRBV11-3; J: TRBJ1-2
CDR3: CASSSSFGVEETQYF; DNA: TGTGCCAGCAGCTCCTCCTTCGGAGTCGAAGAGACCCAGTACTTC; D: NA; size: NA; V: TRBV11-2; J: TRBJ2-5
CDR3: CATSAVGATGYEQYF; DNA: TGTGCCACCAGTGCGGTGGGGGCAACAGGTTACGAGCAGTACTTC; D: NA; size: many; V: TRBV24-1; J: TRBJ2-7
CDR3: CATSDWTSLGELFF; DNA: TGTGCCACCAGTGATTGGACTAGTCTCGGGGAGCTGTTTTTT; D: TRBD2; size: many; V: TRBV24-1; J: TRBJ2-2